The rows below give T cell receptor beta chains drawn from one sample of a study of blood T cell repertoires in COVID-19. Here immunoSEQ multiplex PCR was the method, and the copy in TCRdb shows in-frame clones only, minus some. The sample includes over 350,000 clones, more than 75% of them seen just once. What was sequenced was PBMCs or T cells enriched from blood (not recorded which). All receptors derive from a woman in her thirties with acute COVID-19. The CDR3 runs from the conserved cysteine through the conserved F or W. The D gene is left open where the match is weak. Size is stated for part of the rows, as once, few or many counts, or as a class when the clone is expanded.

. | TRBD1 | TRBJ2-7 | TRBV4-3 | CASSQDVRTGGTYEQYF | TGCGCCAGCAGCCAAGATGTGCGGACAGGGGGTACCTACGAGCAGTACTTC
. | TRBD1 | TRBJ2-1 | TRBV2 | CASSVGGFAYNEQFF | TGTGCCAGCAGTGTAGGGGGCTTCGCGTACAATGAGCAGTTCTTC
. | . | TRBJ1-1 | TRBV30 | CAWSVHRGGNTEAFF | TGTGCCTGGAGTGTCCATCGGGGAGGCAACACTGAAGCTTTCTTT
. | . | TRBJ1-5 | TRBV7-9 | CASSLGGPKPQHF | TGTGCCAGCAGCTTAGGGGGCCCTAAGCCCCAGCATTTT
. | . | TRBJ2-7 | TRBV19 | CASSIQGSYEQYF | TGTGCCAGTAGTATACAGGGGTCCTACGAGCAGTACTTC
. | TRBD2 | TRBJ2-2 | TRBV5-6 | CASSLRLAGFNTGELFF | TGTGCCAGCAGCTTGCGACTAGCGGGCTTCAACACCGGGGAGCTGTTTTTT
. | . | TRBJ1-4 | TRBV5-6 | CASSLGYAGNNEKLFF | TGTGCCAGCAGCTTGGGTTACGCGGGGAATAATGAAAAACTGTTTTTT
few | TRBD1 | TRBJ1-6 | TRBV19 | CASSFRDRGYSPLHF | TGTGCCAGTAGCTTTCGGGACAGAGGATATTCACCCCTCCACTTT
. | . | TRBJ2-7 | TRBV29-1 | CSVRTAYEQYF | TGCAGCGTTAGGACAGCCTACGAGCAGTACTTC
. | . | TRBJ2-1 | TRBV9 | CASSLGSSYNEQFF | TGTGCCAGCAGTCTGGGGAGCTCCTACAATGAGCAGTTCTTC
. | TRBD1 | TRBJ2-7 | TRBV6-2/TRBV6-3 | CASSYVRDRDTTFSYEQYF | TGTGCCAGCAGTTACGTGCGCGACAGGGATACTACCTTTTCCTACGAGCAGTACTTC
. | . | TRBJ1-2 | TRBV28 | CASSQNSKYNYGYTF | TGTGCCAGCAGTCAAAACTCGAAATATAACTATGGCTACACCTTC
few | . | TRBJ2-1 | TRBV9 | CASSAGKGGNEQFF | TGTGCCAGCAGCGCCGGGAAAGGAGGCAATGAGCAGTTCTTC
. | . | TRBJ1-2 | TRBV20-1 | CSALAGGGYTF | TGCAGTGCCCTTGCGGGCGGGGGCTACACCTTC
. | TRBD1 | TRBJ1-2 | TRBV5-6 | CASSLALDRRYGYTF | TGTGCCAGCAGCTTGGCCCTGGACAGGAGATATGGCTACACCTTC
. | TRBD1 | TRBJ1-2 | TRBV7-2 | CASSLKQGDNYGYTF | TGTGCCAGCAGCTTAAAACAGGGGGATAACTATGGCTACACCTTC
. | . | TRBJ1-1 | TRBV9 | CASSVSEGAGEDTEAFF | TGTGCCAGCAGCGTATCCGAGGGTGCGGGGGAGGACACTGAAGCTTTCTTT
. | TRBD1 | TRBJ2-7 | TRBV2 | CASKRGPPYEQYF | TGTGCCAGCAAGAGGGGGCCCCCCTACGAGCAGTACTTC
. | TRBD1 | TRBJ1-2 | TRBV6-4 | CASRGDRGGYTF | TGTGCCAGCAGGGGGGACAGGGGTGGTTACACCTTC
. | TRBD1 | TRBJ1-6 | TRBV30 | CAWAQTGRTSPLHF | TGTGCCTGGGCCCAGACAGGGAGAACCTCACCCCTCCACTTT
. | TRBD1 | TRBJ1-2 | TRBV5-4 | CASSLAVRTGVYGYTF | TGTGCCAGCAGCTTGGCCGTCCGGACAGGGGTCTATGGCTACACCTTC
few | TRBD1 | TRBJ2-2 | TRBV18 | CASSPPDRGTGELFF | TGTGCCAGCTCACCTCCGGACAGGGGCACCGGGGAGCTGTTTTTT
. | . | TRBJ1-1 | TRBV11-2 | CASSLDRGLLAFF | TGTGCCAGCAGCCTAGATAGAGGTCTATTAGCTTTCTTT
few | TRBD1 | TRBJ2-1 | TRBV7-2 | CASSFVQQGFPEQFF | TGTGCCAGCAGCTTCGTACAACAGGGGTTCCCTGAGCAGTTCTTC
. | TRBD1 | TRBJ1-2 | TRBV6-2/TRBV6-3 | CASSSGTGNFGGYTF | TGTGCCAGCAGTTCCGGGACAGGGAATTTTGGTGGCTACACCTTC
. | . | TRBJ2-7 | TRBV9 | CASSPFVTGYEQYF | TGTGCCAGCAGCCCCTTTGTTACAGGTTACGAGCAGTACTTC
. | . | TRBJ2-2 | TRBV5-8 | CASSLASRYANTGELFF | TGTGCCAGCAGCTTGGCTAGCAGATACGCGAACACCGGGGAGCTGTTTTTT
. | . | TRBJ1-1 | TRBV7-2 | CASSLVTGQIVAFF | TGTGCCAGCAGCTTAGTTACTGGACAGATAGTAGCTTTCTTT
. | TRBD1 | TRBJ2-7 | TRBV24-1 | CANKGDRGYEQYF | TGTGCCAACAAAGGGGACAGGGGCTACGAGCAGTACTTC
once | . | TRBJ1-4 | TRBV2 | CASRQTTNEKLFF | TGTGCCAGCAGACAGACAACTAATGAAAAACTGTTTTTT
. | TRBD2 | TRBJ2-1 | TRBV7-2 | CASSLSGGVGNEQFF | TGTGCCAGCAGCTTGTCGGGGGGGGTAGGCAATGAGCAGTTCTTC
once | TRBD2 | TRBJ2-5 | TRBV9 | CASSGRTAGTSGGYDQETQYF | TGTGCCAGCAGCGGACGGACAGCCGGGACTAGCGGGGGTTACGACCAAGAGACCCAGTACTTC
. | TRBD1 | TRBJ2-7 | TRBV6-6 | CASSSGTDFYEQYF | TGTGCCAGCAGTTCCGGGACAGATTTTTACGAGCAGTACTTC
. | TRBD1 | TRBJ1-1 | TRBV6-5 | CASSLQGGLTEAFF | TGTGCCAGCAGTTTACAGGGGGGGCTGACTGAAGCTTTCTTT
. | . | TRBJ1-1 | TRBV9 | CASSVSGHKNTEAFF | TGTGCCAGCAGCGTATCGGGACACAAGAACACTGAAGCTTTCTTT
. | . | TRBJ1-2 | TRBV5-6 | CASSLVGSTAAYNYGYTF | TGTGCCAGCAGCTTGGTAGGTTCGACAGCAGCTTATAACTATGGCTACACCTTC
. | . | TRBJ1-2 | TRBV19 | CASSIDHRDYGYTF | TGTGCCAGTAGTATAGATCACAGGGACTATGGCTACACCTTC
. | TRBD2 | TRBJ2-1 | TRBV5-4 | CASSFGGKNEQFF | TGTGCCAGCAGCTTCGGGGGGAAGAATGAGCAGTTCTTC
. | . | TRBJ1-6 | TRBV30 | CAWSVSVAGERNSPLHF | TGTGCCTGGAGTGTATCCGTGGCGGGGGAAAGGAATTCACCCCTCCACTTT
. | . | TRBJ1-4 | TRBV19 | CASSIVTGWTTNEKLFF | TGTGCCAGTAGTATCGTTACAGGGTGGACAACTAATGAAAAACTGTTTTTT
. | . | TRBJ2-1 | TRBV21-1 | CASSTGSGEGEQFF | TGTGCCAGCAGTACAGGGTCAGGGGAGGGTGAGCAGTTCTTC
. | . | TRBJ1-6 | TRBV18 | CASSYHAQGISNSPLHF | TGTGCCAGCTCGTACCACGCTCAGGGAATATCTAATTCACCCCTCCACTTT
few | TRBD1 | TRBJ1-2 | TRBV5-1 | CASSVDDRGVYGYTF | TGCGCCAGCAGCGTTGACGACAGGGGTGTTTATGGCTACACCTTC
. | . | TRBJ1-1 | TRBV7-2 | CASSLSGNTEAFF | TGTGCCAGCAGCTTAAGCGGGAACACTGAAGCTTTCTTT
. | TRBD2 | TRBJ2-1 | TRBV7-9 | CASSVELAASLRGEQFF | TGTGCCAGCAGCGTTGAACTAGCGGCCTCGTTGCGGGGTGAGCAGTTCTTC
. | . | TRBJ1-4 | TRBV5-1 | CASSLARRVGDNEKLFF | TGCGCCAGCAGCTTGGCCCGCCGGGTAGGGGATAATGAAAAACTGTTTTTT
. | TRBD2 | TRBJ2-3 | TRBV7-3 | CASSSGGADDTQYF | TGTGCCAGCAGCTCGGGGGGTGCGGATGATACGCAGTATTTT
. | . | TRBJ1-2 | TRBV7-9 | CASSLDPGASRGYTF | TGTGCCAGCAGCTTAGATCCAGGGGCCTCACGCGGCTACACCTTC
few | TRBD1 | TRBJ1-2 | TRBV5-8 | CASSPGQAFYGYTF | TGTGCCAGCAGCCCGGGACAGGCGTTCTATGGCTACACCTTC